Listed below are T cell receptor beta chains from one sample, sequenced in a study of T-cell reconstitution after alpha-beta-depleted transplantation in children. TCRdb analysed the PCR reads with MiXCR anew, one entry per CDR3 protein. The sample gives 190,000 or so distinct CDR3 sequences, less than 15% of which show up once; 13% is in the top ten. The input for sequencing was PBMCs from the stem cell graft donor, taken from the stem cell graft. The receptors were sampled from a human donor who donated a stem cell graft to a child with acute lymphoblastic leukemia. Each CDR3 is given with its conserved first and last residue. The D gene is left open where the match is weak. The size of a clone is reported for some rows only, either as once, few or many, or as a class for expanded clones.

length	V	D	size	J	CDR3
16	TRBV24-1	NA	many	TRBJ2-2	CATSDFRTRSTGELFF
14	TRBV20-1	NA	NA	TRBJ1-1	CSASPGEFHTEAFF
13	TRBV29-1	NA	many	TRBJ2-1	CSGVRESLNEQFF
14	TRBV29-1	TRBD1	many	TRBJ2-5	CSVARGTGQETQYF
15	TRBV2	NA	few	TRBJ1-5	CASSGVQGYNQPQHF
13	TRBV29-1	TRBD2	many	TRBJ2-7	CSVAQTSANEQYF
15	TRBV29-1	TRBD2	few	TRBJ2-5	CSVESSGRDRETQYF
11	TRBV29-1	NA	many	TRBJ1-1	CSVARLTEAFF
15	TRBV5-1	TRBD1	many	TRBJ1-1	CASSDRGKFGTEAFF
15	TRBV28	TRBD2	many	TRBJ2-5	CASSHSGTLGETQYF
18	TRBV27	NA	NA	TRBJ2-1	CASSLSYTGAESYNEQFF
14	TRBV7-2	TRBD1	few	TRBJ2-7	CASSPDRGAREQYF
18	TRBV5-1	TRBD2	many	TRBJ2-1	CASSLQIYRTRVYNEQFF
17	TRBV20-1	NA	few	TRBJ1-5	CSARGSGQQGRNQPQHF
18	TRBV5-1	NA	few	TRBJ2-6	CASSFTLGGKTGANVLTF
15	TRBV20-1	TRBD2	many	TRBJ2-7	CSARLAGDVLYEQYF
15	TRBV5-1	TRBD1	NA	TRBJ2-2	CASSPLDRDTGELFF
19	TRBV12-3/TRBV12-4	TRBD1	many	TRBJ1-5	CASSLSRDRGGRSNQPQHF
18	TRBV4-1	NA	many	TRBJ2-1	CASSQDTRSPAKDNEQFF
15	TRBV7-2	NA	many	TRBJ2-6	CASSLSRSGANVLTF
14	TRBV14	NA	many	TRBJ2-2	CASSQGGGPLGLFF
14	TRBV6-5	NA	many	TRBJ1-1	CASSYSLIVSEAFF
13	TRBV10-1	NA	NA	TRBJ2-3	CASHRPRPDTQYF
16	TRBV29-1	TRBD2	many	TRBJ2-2	CSVSELAGTGTGELFF
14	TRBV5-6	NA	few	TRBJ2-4	CASSLGEDLNIQYF
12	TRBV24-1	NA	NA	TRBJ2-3	CATSDLADTQYF
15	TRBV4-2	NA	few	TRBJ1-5	CASSRDGESNQPQHF
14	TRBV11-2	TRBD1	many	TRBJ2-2	CASSTRGLTGELFF
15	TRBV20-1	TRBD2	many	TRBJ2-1	CSATPLAGVKNEQFF
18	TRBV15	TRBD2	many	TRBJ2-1	CATSRSLALAEARDEQFF
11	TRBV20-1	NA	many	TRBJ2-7	CSAIQGNEQYF
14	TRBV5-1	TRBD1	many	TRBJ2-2	CASRGDRNTGELFF
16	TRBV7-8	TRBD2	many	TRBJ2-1	CASSSQRGGGGHEQFF
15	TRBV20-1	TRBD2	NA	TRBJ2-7	CSAPTRAGAPYEQYF
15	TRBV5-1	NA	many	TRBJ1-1	CASSLGQPMNTEAFF
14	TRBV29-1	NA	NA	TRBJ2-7	CSVERPESPYEQYF
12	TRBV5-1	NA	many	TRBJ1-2	CASSLGLTGYTF
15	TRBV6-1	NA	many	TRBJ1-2	CASTLDRHLNYGYTF
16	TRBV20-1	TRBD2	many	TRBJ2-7	CSATKVAGGEFWEQYF
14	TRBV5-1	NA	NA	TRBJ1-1	CASNAGGLHSGAFF